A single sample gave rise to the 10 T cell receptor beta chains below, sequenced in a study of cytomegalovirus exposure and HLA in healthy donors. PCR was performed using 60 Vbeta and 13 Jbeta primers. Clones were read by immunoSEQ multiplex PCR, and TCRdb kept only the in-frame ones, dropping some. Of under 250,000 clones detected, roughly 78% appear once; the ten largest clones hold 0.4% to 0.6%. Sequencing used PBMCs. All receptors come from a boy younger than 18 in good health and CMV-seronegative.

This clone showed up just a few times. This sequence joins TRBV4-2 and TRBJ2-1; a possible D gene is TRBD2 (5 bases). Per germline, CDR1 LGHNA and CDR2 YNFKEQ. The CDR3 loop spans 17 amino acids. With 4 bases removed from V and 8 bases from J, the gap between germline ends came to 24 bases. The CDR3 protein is CASSPNPRTGLHDEQFF. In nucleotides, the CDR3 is TGTGCCAGCAGCCCAAACCCGCGGACTGGGTTGCATGATGAGCAGTTCTTC.

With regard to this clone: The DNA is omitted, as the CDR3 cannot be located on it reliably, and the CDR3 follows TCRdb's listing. The CDR3 protein is CASTSGETQYF. The genes are TRBV19 and TRBJ2-5; the DNA was not compared with TRBD2, the D call given in the table. Germline CDR1 and CDR2: LNHDA and SQIVND (reference sequence). The length of the CDR3 is 11 amino acids, counting both ends.

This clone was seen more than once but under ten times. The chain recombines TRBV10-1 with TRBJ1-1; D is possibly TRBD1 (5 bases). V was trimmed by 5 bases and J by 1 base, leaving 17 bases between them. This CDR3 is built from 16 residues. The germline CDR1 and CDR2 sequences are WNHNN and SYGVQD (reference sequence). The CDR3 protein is CASSQIAGSGNTEAFF. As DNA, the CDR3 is TGCGCCAGCAGTCAGATAGCAGGGTCGGGGAACACTGAAGCTTTCTTT.

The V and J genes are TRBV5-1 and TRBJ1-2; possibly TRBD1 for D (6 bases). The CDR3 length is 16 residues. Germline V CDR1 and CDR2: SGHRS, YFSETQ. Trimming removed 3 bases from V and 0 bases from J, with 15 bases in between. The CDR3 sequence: CASSSERWTANYGYTF. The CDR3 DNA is TGCGCCAGCAGCTCGGAGAGATGGACAGCTAACTATGGCTACACCTTC.

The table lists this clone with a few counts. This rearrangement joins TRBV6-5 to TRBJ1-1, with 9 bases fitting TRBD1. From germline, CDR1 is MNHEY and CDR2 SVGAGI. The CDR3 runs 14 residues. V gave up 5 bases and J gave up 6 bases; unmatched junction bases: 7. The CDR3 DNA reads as TGTGCCAGCAGTGAGGACAGGGGTGGGTCTGAAGCTTTCTTT. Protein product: CASSEDRGGSEAFF.

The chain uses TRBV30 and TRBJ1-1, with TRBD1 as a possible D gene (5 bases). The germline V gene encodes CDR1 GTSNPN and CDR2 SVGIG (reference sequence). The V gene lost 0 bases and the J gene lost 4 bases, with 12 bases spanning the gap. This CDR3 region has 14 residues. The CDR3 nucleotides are TGTGCCTGGAGTGTTTCCGGGGGGGGCACTGAAGCTTTCTTT. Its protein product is CAWSVSGGGTEAFF.

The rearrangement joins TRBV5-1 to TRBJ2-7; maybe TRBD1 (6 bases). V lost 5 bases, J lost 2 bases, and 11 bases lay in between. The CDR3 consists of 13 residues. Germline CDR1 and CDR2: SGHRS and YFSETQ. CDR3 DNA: TGCGCCAGCAGTCTCGACAGGCCCTACGAGCAGTACTTC. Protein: CASSLDRPYEQYF.

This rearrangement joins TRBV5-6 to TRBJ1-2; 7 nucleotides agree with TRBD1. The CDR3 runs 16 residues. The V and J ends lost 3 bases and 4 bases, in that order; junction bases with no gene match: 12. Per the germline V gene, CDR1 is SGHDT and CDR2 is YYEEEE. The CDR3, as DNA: TGTGCCAGCAGCTCGGCGAAAAGGGGGCGAGGCTATGGCTACACCTTC. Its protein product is CASSSAKRGRGYGYTF.

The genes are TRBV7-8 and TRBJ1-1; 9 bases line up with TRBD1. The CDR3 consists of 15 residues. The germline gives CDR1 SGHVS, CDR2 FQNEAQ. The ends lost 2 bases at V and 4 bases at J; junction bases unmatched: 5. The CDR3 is CASSLSQGAFTEAFF. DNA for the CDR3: TGTGCCAGCAGCTTATCACAGGGGGCTTTCACTGAAGCTTTCTTT.

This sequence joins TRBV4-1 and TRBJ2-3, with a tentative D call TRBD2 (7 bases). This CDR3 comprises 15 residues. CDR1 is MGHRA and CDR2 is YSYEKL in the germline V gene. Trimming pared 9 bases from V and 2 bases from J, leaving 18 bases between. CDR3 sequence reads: CASSGGRTLTDTQYF. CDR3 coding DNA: TGCGCCAGTTCGGGGGGCAGGACGCTCACAGATACGCAGTATTTT.